In its sample, the clone carrying this TCR beta chain was seen a few times. The sample is drawn from a study of blood T cells in healthy people across ages. Germline V lookup: CDR1 LGHNA, CDR2 YSLEER. The CDR3 is 17 amino acids. With V trimmed by 2 bases and J by 0 bases, 7 bases remained unmatched. Primed by a sample-barcoded 5' primer and a J-beta primer mix, a second PCR proceeded for about 7 to 11 cycles. TCRdb reanalysed the 5' RACE reads using MiXCR and keeps one entry per CDR3 protein. The sample consists of 650,000 to 800,000 distinct CDR3 sequences, roughly 44% of them appearing once. Sequencing was done on a sample of blood. The sequence was obtained from a man in his sixties in good health. J is TRBJ2-1 and V is TRBV4-3; 7 positions match TRBD1. DNA for the CDR3: TGCGCCAGCAGCCAAACACGACAGGGCGGCTCCTACAATGAGCAGTTCTTC. It codes for CASSQTRQGGSYNEQFF.